This TCR beta chain was observed in a study of blood T cell repertoires in COVID-19. At the level of the study: Collection of acute and convalescent COVID-19 samples took place in the United States, Italy and Spain. Sample material is recorded as cDNA or gDNA derived from T cells, B-cell-depleted T cells, or PBMCs.

In the source study's methods: Researchers report that nucleated cell counts were estimated from reference gene primer amplification. Sequenced by immunoSEQ multiplex PCR; TCRdb stores in-frame clones only, minus some. Clonal size and the V and J genes are those of that table, whereas D and trimming came from the DNA. The sample contains about 99,000 clones, 79% of which appear only once. With respect to this clone: One junction end disagrees with the germline gene, perhaps due to a read error.

Germline-derived CDR1 and CDR2 are SGHVS and FNYEAQ. This CDR3 has 12 amino acids. The chain links TRBV7-6 to TRBJ2-1; unclear D gene. The clonotype was recovered from a woman of 80 years or more with active or convalescent COVID-19. The sample was peripheral blood. The CDR3, as DNA: TGTGCCAGCAGCGTCGGGTACACTGAGCAGTTCTTC. As protein: CASSVGYTEQFF.